This T cell receptor (beta chain) was observed in a study of cytomegalovirus exposure and HLA in healthy donors. Overall study results and limits: CMV antigen specificity was confirmed in vitro for three CMV-associated chains. From TCR beta sequences, most subjects' HLA-A and HLA-B alleles were reportedly predicted accurately. Researchers counted around 160 TCR beta chains as cytomegalovirus-associated.

The table lists this clone with a few counts. Its antigen is not identified. Both 60 Vbeta primers and 13 Jbeta primers went into the PCR. Using immunoSEQ multiplex PCR, the repertoire was profiled, and TCRdb retains in-frame clones only, with some absent. The sample has 110,000 to 150,000 clones; roughly 65% are singletons. The germline V gene has CDR1 SGHRS and CDR2 YFSETQ. V trimming: 0 bases; J trimming: 4 bases; junction bases outside the gene matches: 1. This CDR3 has 14 amino acids. Sequencing was done on a sample of PBMCs. V gene TRBV5-1 combines with J gene TRBJ2-3, with 8 bases matching TRBD1. The receptor was derived from a woman in her 30s in good health and CMV-seronegative. Here the CDR3 reads CASSLGQGPDTQYF. CDR3 in DNA: TGCGCCAGCAGCTTGGGACAGGGGCCAGATACGCAGTATTTT. Combining the CDR3 with reference TRBV5-1 and TRBJ2-3 gives the whole variable domain KAGVTQTPRYLIKTRGQQVTLSCSPISGHRSVSWYQQTPGQGLQFLFEYFSETQRNKGNFPGRFSGRQFSNSRSEMNVSTLELGDSALYLCASSLGQGPDTQYFGPGTRLTVL.